This entry concerns a single TCR beta chain. Assignments of participants to cohorts depended upon their own reported clinical history. V was clipped by 2 bases and J by 11 bases, with 20 bases between them. The germline CDR1 and CDR2 sequences are SGHKS and YYEKEE (reference sequence). There are 14 residues in the CDR3. Sequenced by immunoSEQ multiplex PCR; TCRdb stores in-frame clones only, minus some. This repertoire shows about 310,000 clones, about nine tenths found once; its top ten account for around 9%. The sample originates from a study of blood T cell repertoires in COVID-19. Across the study: Acute-phase and convalescent COVID-19 samples originated in the United States, Italy and Spain.

The sequence came from a woman younger than 30 who had recovered from COVID-19. Source material: PBMCs or T cells enriched from blood (not recorded which). This chain joins TRBV5-5 and TRBJ2-7, with D possibly matching TRBD1 (6 bases). CDR3 residues: CASSFRQVLQEEYF. CDR3 coding DNA: TGTGCCAGCAGCTTCCGACAGGTCCTACAGGAGGAGTACTTC.